The 27 T cell receptor beta chains given below trace back to one sample, sequenced in a study of patients and donors after allogeneic stem cell transplantation. In TCRdb, the RT-PCR reads were re-called with MiXCR into one record per CDR3 protein. The sample holds some 960,000 distinct CDR3 sequences; approximately 18% are singletons and the top ten take around 5.5%. Sequencing input: blood, either unsorted or a sorted T cell fraction (not recorded which). The receptors here all came from a human donor who was either an allogeneic HSCT recipient or a stem cell or donor lymphocyte infusion donor (not recorded which). It is not recorded whose cells these are; they may come from a transplant donor.

V gene TRBV6-2 or TRBV6-3 combines with J gene TRBJ2-3; 14 bases agree with TRBD2. Germline CDR1 reads MNHEY; CDR2 reads SVGEGT. The CDR3 runs 16 residues. The V segment lost 4 bases and the J segment 2 bases; nucleotides outside the gene matches: 2. CDR3 nucleotides: TGTGCCAGCAGTTGGACTAGCGGGAGGACCACAGATACGCAGTATTTT. This translates into CASSWTSGRTTDTQYF.

This clonotype was counted a few times. The chain links TRBV29-1 to TRBJ1-2, with a weak D call TRBD1 (5 bases). The germline CDR1 and CDR2 sequences are SQVTM and ANQGSEA. V was cut by 3 bases and J by 5 bases, with 7 bases left in between. The CDR3 sequence is 11 residues long. Here the CDR3 DNA reads TGCAGCGTTGAGGGGGGGTATGGCTACACCTTC. It is translated as CSVEGGYGYTF. The full variable domain, completed using reference TRBV29-1 and TRBJ1-2, is SAVISQKPSRDICQRGTSLTIQCQVDSQVTMMFWYRQQPGQSLTLIATANQGSEATYESGFVIDKFPISRPNLTFSTLTVSNMSPEDSSIYLCSVEGGYGYTFGSGTRLTVV.

The sample holds a few counts of this clonotype. The chain couples TRBV6-2 or TRBV6-3 to TRBJ1-5; 7 bases match TRBD1. The CDR3 sequence is 16 residues long. In germline, CDR1 is MNHEY, CDR2 SVGEGT. After removal of 2 bases from V and 4 bases from J, the junction contained 8 bases not matched to a gene. CDR3 bases: TGTGCCAGCAGTTACCGACAGGGAGAGTGGAATCAGCCCCAGCATTTT. It encodes CASSYRQGEWNQPQHF.

The J gene is TRBJ1-2, the V gene TRBV4-1; D is unresolved. V lost 7 bases to trimming and J lost 2 bases, with 14 bases between them. The V gene's germline CDR1 is MGHRA and CDR2 YSYEKL. This CDR3 comprises 14 residues. CDR3 residues: CASTQVKGNYGYTF. In DNA form, the CDR3 reads TGCGCCAGCACTCAAGTAAAAGGAAACTATGGCTACACCTTC.

A few counts support this clonotype. The rearrangement links TRBV7-9 to TRBJ2-3, with 8 nucleotides matching TRBD2. The germline V gene encodes CDR1 SEHNR and CDR2 FQNEAQ (reference sequence). Trimming removed 6 bases from V and 1 base from J; junction bases left unmatched: 3. The CDR3 runs 14 residues. CDR3 sequence: CASRPTSGTDTQYF. The CDR3 DNA sequence: TGTGCCAGCAGACCGACTAGCGGCACAGATACGCAGTATTTT.

In this sample, this clonotype turned up many times. This chain connects TRBV5-1 to TRBJ2-3; TRBD2 is a possible D gene (6 bases). The CDR3 loop spans 14 amino acids. CDR1 and CDR2 (germline): SGHRS, YFSETQ. V was clipped by 4 bases and J by 3 bases, with 12 bases between them. In DNA, the CDR3 is TGCGCCAGCAGCGGAGGGTCCTTTACAGATACGCAGTATTTT. Protein sequence: CASSGGSFTDTQYF.

This clonotype was detected many times. This chain uses TRBV3-1 with TRBJ2-7; a possible D gene is TRBD2 (5 bases). CDR1 is LGHDT, CDR2 YNNKEL, per germline (reference sequence). V was shortened by 2 bases and J by 6 bases, with 11 bases between the two germline ends. There are 13 residues in the CDR3. CDR3: CASSQTLATEQYF. CDR3 nucleotides: TGTGCCAGCAGCCAAACCCTAGCAACCGAGCAGTACTTC.

This clonotype was counted at least ten times. The chain uses TRBV5-1 and TRBJ2-7; 9 bases agree with TRBD2. Germline loops: CDR1 SGHRS, CDR2 YFSETQ. The V segment lost 0 bases and the J segment 2 bases; nucleotides outside the gene matches: 3. The CDR3 runs 15 residues. CDR3 residues: CASSLEAGGPYEQYF. The CDR3 DNA sequence: TGCGCCAGCAGCTTGGAAGCGGGGGGCCCCTACGAGCAGTACTTC.

V gene TRBV7-9 combines with J gene TRBJ2-1; 9 nucleotides match TRBD2. Germline V gene lookup returns CDR1 SEHNR and CDR2 FQNEAQ (reference sequence). The CDR3 loop spans 15 amino acids. Trimming cost V 2 bases and J 10 bases; bases outside gene matches: 9. CDR3 nucleotide sequence: TGTGCCAGCAGCTTACCGGGACTAGCAGCAGGCGAGCAGTTCTTC. Its translation: CASSLPGLAAGEQFF.

This chain connects TRBV20-1 to TRBJ1-5; D call uncertain. V lost 0 bases, J lost 0 bases, and 12 bases lay in between. The CDR3 loop spans 16 amino acids. Germline V gene sequence: CDR1 DFQATT, CDR2 SNEGSKA (reference sequence). CDR3 DNA: TGCAGTGCTAGAGATCCGGCCATCTATAGCAATCAGCCCCAGCATTTT. This translates into CSARDPAIYSNQPQHF.

A few counts support this clonotype. V usage is TRBV6-6 and J usage is TRBJ2-2, with unresolved D. The V end lost 4 bases, the J end lost 9 bases, and 3 bases lay between the germline ends. This CDR3 comprises 10 residues. Germline V lookup: CDR1 MNHNY, CDR2 SVGAGI (reference sequence). In nucleotides, the CDR3 is TGTGCCAGCAGTTGGAGGGAGCTGTTTTTT. This gives the protein CASSWRELFF.

This clonotype was observed a few times. V gene TRBV19 combines with J gene TRBJ2-3; 8 bases map to TRBD2. Looked up from germline, CDR1 is LNHDA and CDR2 is SQIVND (reference sequence). The CDR3 is made up of 13 amino acids. V shed 3 bases, J shed 6 bases, and the junction held 2 bases outside the gene matches. CDR3 coding DNA: TGTGCCAGTAGTATCGGGGGGGCCGATACGCAGTATTTT. Its protein is CASSIGGADTQYF.

This chain joins TRBV25-1 and TRBJ2-2; 7 bases fit TRBD2. Germline CDR1 and CDR2: MGHDK and SYGVNS. The CDR3 covers 17 residues. V was pared by 0 bases and J by 5 bases, with 9 bases of the junction left unmatched. The CDR3 loop reads CASSEYLLREDTGELFF. CDR3 coding DNA: TGTGCCAGCAGTGAATACCTTTTACGGGAGGATACCGGGGAGCTGTTTTTT.

This clonotype has a handful of counts. The genes are TRBV6-2 or TRBV6-3 and TRBJ2-7, with 9 bases identical to TRBD1. This CDR3 comprises 14 residues. V lost 7 bases and J lost 6; bases outside the gene matches: 10. The V gene's germline CDR1 is MNHEY and CDR2 SVGEGT. The CDR3 DNA follows: TGTGCCAGCACCCTGGTTGGGACAGGGTGCGAGCAGTACTTC. Its translation: CASTLVGTGCEQYF.

This clonotype was picked up a small number of times. This chain joins TRBV30 and TRBJ2-2; perhaps TRBD2 as D (5 bases). The germline CDR1 and CDR2 sequences are GTSNPN and SVGIG (reference sequence). The CDR3 loop spans 15 amino acids. Trimming left V 4 bases short and J 7 bases short, with 19 bases between. CDR3: CAWISRQDEGGELFF. In nucleotides, the CDR3 is TGTGCCTGGATCAGCCGCCAGGATGAGGGCGGGGAGCTGTTTTTT.

This chain joins TRBV28 and TRBJ1-1, with a possible D match to TRBD1 (5 bases). There are 14 residues in the CDR3. Per the germline V gene, CDR1 is MDHEN and CDR2 is SYDVKM. V was cut by 5 bases and J by 12 bases, with 22 bases left in between. The DNA of the CDR3 is TGTGCCAGCAGTGAAAGACCCGGGGGGGGTAAAACTTTCTTT. Its protein is CASSERPGGGKTFF. Supplemented by reference TRBV28 and TRBJ1-1, the full variable domain reads DVKVTQSSRYLVKRTGEKVFLECVQDMDHENMFWYRQDPGLGLRLIYFSYDVKMKEKGDIPEGYSVSREKKERFSLILESASTNQTSMYLCASSERPGGGKTFFGQGTRLTVV.

The chain is built from TRBV5-1 and TRBJ2-5, with 7 bases identical to TRBD2. The CDR3 has 14 residues. Germline V gives CDR1 SGHRS, CDR2 YFSETQ. The V gene end was trimmed by 0 bases and the J gene end by 6 bases; junction bases not matched to a gene: 5. CDR3 sequence: CASSLGGGSQTQYF. CDR3 DNA: TGCGCCAGCAGCTTGGGAGGCGGGAGTCAGACCCAGTACTTC. Full variable domain (rest looked up from reference TRBV5-1 and TRBJ2-5): KAGVTQTPRYLIKTRGQQVTLSCSPISGHRSVSWYQQTPGQGLQFLFEYFSETQRNKGNFPGRFSGRQFSNSRSEMNVSTLELGDSALYLCASSLGGGSQTQYFGPGTRLLVL.

This clonotype showed up many times. V usage is TRBV6-5 and J usage is TRBJ1-5, with a weak D call TRBD1 (6 bases). This CDR3 contains 13 residues. Per germline, CDR1 MNHEY and CDR2 SVGAGI. V lost 0 bases, J lost 11 bases, and 11 bases lay in between. The CDR3 coding sequence is TGTGCCAGCAGTTACTCGAGGGGACAAACCCAGCATTTT. Protein: CASSYSRGQTQHF.

This clonotype was observed a handful of times. This rearrangement joins TRBV12-5 to TRBJ2-5; D not resolved. Trimming removed 7 bases from V and 5 bases from J, with 8 bases in between. The germline V gene encodes CDR1 LGHNT and CDR2 FRNRAP. The CDR3 contains 11 residues. In DNA, the CDR3 is TGTGCTAGTGCTAAAGGGGAGACCCAGTACTTC. It encodes CASAKGETQYF.

The CDR3 DNA follows: TGTGCCACCAGCAGAGATCTGGGACAGACCTCCTACGAGCAGTACTTC. Translation gives CATSRDLGQTSYEQYF. The chain employs TRBV15 and TRBJ2-7; 7 bases map to TRBD1. The germline gives CDR1 LNHNV, CDR2 YYDKDF (reference sequence). This CDR3 is built from 16 residues. V trimming: 0 bases; J trimming: 0 bases; junction bases outside the gene matches: 5.

V usage is TRBV15 and J usage is TRBJ2-1; TRBD1 agrees at 8 bases. This CDR3 is built from 14 residues. Per the germline V gene, CDR1 is LNHNV and CDR2 is YYDKDF (reference sequence). V shed 5 bases, J shed 12 bases, and the junction held 12 bases outside the gene matches. The CDR3 spells CATSLTGEELVQFF. In nucleotides, the CDR3 is TGTGCCACCAGCTTGACAGGGGAGGAGCTCGTGCAGTTCTTC.

In this sample, this clonotype turned up a few times. This chain connects TRBV20-1 to TRBJ2-2; D is undetermined. This CDR3 has 13 amino acids. Looked up from germline, CDR1 is DFQATT and CDR2 is SNEGSKA (reference sequence). With 3 bases removed from V and 3 bases from J, the gap between germline ends came to 8 bases. The CDR3 region has the DNA TGCAGTGCTAGTAGCATCCACACCGGGGAGCTGTTTTTT. The encoded protein is CSASSIHTGELFF.

This clonotype was counted between two and nine times. The rearrangement uses TRBV28 and TRBJ1-5; TRBD1 might be the D (6 bases). Trimming removed 5 bases at V and 3 bases at J, with 20 bases between. The CDR3 contains 17 residues. The germline gives CDR1 MDHEN, CDR2 SYDVKM. CDR3 nucleotides: TGTGCCAGCAGTGCCCTTCACCCCGGACAGCCCAATCAGCCCCAGCATTTT. Translated, it gives CASSALHPGQPNQPQHF. Full variable domain (rest looked up from reference TRBV28 and TRBJ1-5): DVKVTQSSRYLVKRTGEKVFLECVQDMDHENMFWYRQDPGLGLRLIYFSYDVKMKEKGDIPEGYSVSREKKERFSLILESASTNQTSMYLCASSALHPGQPNQPQHFGDGTRLSIL.

V and J are TRBV14 and TRBJ2-1; TRBD2 is a possible D gene (5 bases). This CDR3 is built from 11 residues. Trimming left V 4 bases short and J 9 bases short, with 7 bases between. Germline-derived CDR1 and CDR2 are SGHDN and FVKESK. CDR3 region: CASSRGIEQFF. CDR3 coding DNA: TGTGCCAGCAGCCGAGGGATTGAGCAGTTCTTC. The full variable domain, its missing parts supplied by reference TRBV14 and TRBJ2-1, is EAGVTQFPSHSVIEKGQTVTLRCDPISGHDNLYWYRRVMGKEIKFLLHFVKESKQDESGMPNNRFLAERTGGTYSTLKVQPAELEDSGVYFCASSRGIEQFFGPGTRLTVL.

The chain combines TRBV2 with TRBJ2-3, with D perhaps TRBD1 (5 bases). The CDR3 contains 17 residues. The V and J ends lost 5 bases and 4 bases respectively, with 22 bases between them. The V gene's germline CDR1 is SNHLY and CDR2 FYNNEI. CDR3 loop: CASSLLGRAPRADTQYF. The DNA for the CDR3 is TGTGCCAGCAGTTTACTGGGCCGCGCCCCCAGGGCAGATACGCAGTATTTT.

This clonotype occurred a few times. The V and J genes are TRBV30 and TRBJ2-2; D is unresolved. The germline V gene has CDR1 GTSNPN and CDR2 SVGIG (reference sequence). The CDR3 covers 10 residues. Trimming shortened V by 2 bases and J by 5 bases, and 0 bases separated the two germline ends. CDR3 sequence: CAWSTGELFF. The CDR3 bases are TGTGCCTGGAGTACCGGGGAGCTGTTTTTT.

This rearrangement joins TRBV7-6 to TRBJ2-5; 7 positions match TRBD2. The CDR3 has 19 residues. Germline CDR1 and CDR2: SGHVS and FNYEAQ. V lost 0 bases to trimming and J lost 1 base; unmatched junction nucleotides: 14. The CDR3 sequence: CASSLALDREAWGQETQYF. As DNA, the CDR3 is TGTGCCAGCAGCTTAGCGCTCGACCGGGAGGCTTGGGGCCAAGAGACCCAGTACTTC.